This record looks at one T cell receptor (beta chain) sequence and its context. Peripheral blood CD8+ and CD4+ T cells were profiled by TCR beta sequencing. Random hexamers primed reverse transcription of about 0.5 to 1 ug RNA. Multiplex immunoSEQ PCR targeted 54 Vbeta and 13 Jbeta TCR beta segments. TCRdb independently ran MiXCR on the immunoSEQ multiplex PCR reads; one entry per CDR3 protein. Of about 140,000 distinct CDR3 sequences listed, approximately 95% are singletons. The sample originates from a study of CD8 T cells in Susac syndrome. About the research overall: Patients with Susac syndrome who were sequenced included more than 5 with active disease and eight in remission. Patients with Susac syndrome were therapy-naive, taking corticosteroids, with some also receiving intravenous immunoglobulin, or taking intravenous immunoglobulin alone at the time their blood was drawn.

The CDR3 totals 14 residues. Trimming left V 6 bases short and J 3 bases short, with 12 bases between. Sequencing input: CD8+ T cells from PBMCs. The chain combines TRBV12-3 or TRBV12-4 with TRBJ1-3; tentatively, D is TRBD1 (5 bases). The source of this sequence is a human donor with Susac syndrome. The CDR3 sequence is CASSLWGGGNTIYF. The CDR3 DNA reads as TGTGCCAGCAGCCTTTGGGGGGGTGGAAACACCATATATTTT.